A selection of T cell receptor beta chains follows, all from one sample in a study of control samples from healthy donors and cancer patients. TCRdb keeps only in-frame clones here, not all; method: immunoSEQ multiplex PCR. The sample lists some 220,000 clones, 85% to 95% seen once, with over 1.2% in the top ten. The source material was blood. All receptors come from a man aged 50 to 59 in good health. The CDR3 runs from the conserved cysteine through the conserved F or W. A D gene is named only where the DNA matches it firmly. Clone size is given for some rows only: seen once, a few or many times, or a class if the clone is expanded.

D	J	V	size	CDR3	DNA
TRBD1	TRBJ1-2	TRBV6-2/TRBV6-3	NA	CASSSQKQGTNYGYTF	TGTGCCAGCAGTTCGCAGAAACAGGGGACTAACTATGGCTACACCTTC
NA	TRBJ2-7	TRBV4-3	NA	CASSQSQAIHYEQYF	TGCGCCAGCAGCCAATCCCAGGCGATACATTACGAGCAGTACTTC
TRBD1	TRBJ1-4	TRBV5-1	NA	CASSLQGRGEKLFF	TGCGCCAGCAGCCTACAGGGGCGGGGGGAAAAACTGTTTTTT
NA	TRBJ2-7	TRBV10-3	once	CAISETRGGGQYF	TGTGCCATCAGTGAGACCCGGGGAGGGGGGCAGTACTTC
NA	TRBJ1-1	TRBV7-2	NA	CASSPNRVTEAFF	TGTGCCAGCAGCCCGAACAGGGTAACTGAAGCTTTCTTT
NA	TRBJ2-4	TRBV18	NA	CASSPGWGEQNIQYF	TGTGCCAGCTCCCCCGGGTGGGGGGAGCAAAACATTCAGTACTTC
NA	TRBJ1-4	TRBV10-3	NA	CAISGGSQKLFF	TGTGCCATCAGTGGGGGGAGCCAAAAACTGTTTTTT
TRBD1	TRBJ1-2	TRBV9	NA	CASSVTGVHGYTF	TGTGCCAGCAGCGTCACAGGGGTCCATGGCTACACCTTC
NA	TRBJ1-1	TRBV2	NA	CASSEMIAVEAFF	TGTGCCAGCAGTGAAATGATAGCAGTTGAAGCTTTCTTT
NA	TRBJ2-5	TRBV12-3/TRBV12-4	NA	CASRKGGQETQYF	TGTGCCAGCAGGAAAGGGGGGCAAGAGACCCAGTACTTC
NA	TRBJ2-1	TRBV5-1	NA	CASSLPSVGNNEQFF	TGCGCCAGCAGCTTGCCCTCGGTTGGTAACAATGAGCAGTTCTTC
NA	TRBJ1-5	TRBV20-1	NA	CSASVGGNQPQHF	TGCAGTGCTAGTGTGGGGGGCAATCAGCCCCAGCATTTT
TRBD1	TRBJ1-5	TRBV30	NA	CAWSYRGNQPQHF	TGTGCCTGGAGTTACAGGGGGAATCAGCCCCAGCATTTT
NA	TRBJ1-5	TRBV14	NA	CASSIRPNQPQHF	TGTGCCAGCAGTATTAGACCGAATCAGCCCCAGCATTTT
TRBD1	TRBJ1-2	TRBV2	NA	CASSQGGSYGYTF	TGTGCCAGCAGTCAGGGGGGGAGCTATGGCTACACCTTC
TRBD1	TRBJ1-2	TRBV5-1	NA	CASSGTGDYGYTF	TGCGCCAGCAGCGGGACAGGGGACTATGGCTACACCTTC
NA	TRBJ1-6	TRBV7-9	NA	CASSSYRQALHF	TGTGCCAGCAGCTCCTACCGACAGGCCCTCCACTTT
NA	TRBJ1-2	TRBV19	few	CASSRFRNDGYTF	TGTGCCAGTAGTAGGTTTAGGAATGATGGCTACACCTTC
TRBD1	TRBJ1-5	TRBV24-1	few	CATSAGGTAPNQPQHF	TGTGCCACCAGTGCCGGTGGGACAGCTCCAAATCAGCCCCAGCATTTT
NA	TRBJ1-2	TRBV3-1/TRBV3-2	NA	CASSQAGREGYTF	TGTGCCAGCAGCCAAGCGGGTCGAGAGGGCTACACCTTC
TRBD1	TRBJ1-2	TRBV6-1	NA	CASSDPRKGDRGIADGYTF	TGTGCCAGCAGTGACCCGAGGAAAGGGGACAGGGGGATAGCGGATGGCTACACCTTC
NA	TRBJ1-3	TRBV30	NA	CAWSGGGSGNTIYF	TGTGCCTGGAGTGGTGGTGGATCTGGAAACACCATATATTTT
NA	TRBJ1-2	TRBV12-3/TRBV12-4	NA	CASSSGLNYGYTF	TGTGCCAGCAGTTCGGGACTTAACTATGGCTACACCTTC
NA	TRBJ1-4	TRBV15	NA	CATSRDKAPGEKLFF	TGTGCCACCAGCAGAGATAAGGCCCCGGGGGAAAAACTGTTTTTT
NA	TRBJ2-5	TRBV2	NA	CASRGPGETQYF	TGTGCCAGCCGGGGGCCGGGGGAGACCCAGTACTTC
TRBD1	TRBJ1-6	TRBV9	NA	CASSSQGAQNSPLHF	TGTGCCAGCAGCTCCCAGGGGGCGCAGAATTCACCCCTCCACTTT
NA	TRBJ2-3	TRBV5-6	NA	CASSETPDTQYF	TGTGCCAGCAGCGAAACCCCAGATACGCAGTATTTT
NA	TRBJ2-1	TRBV18	NA	CASSLERASYNEQFF	TGTGCCAGCTCATTAGAAAGGGCCTCCTACAATGAGCAGTTCTTC
TRBD1	TRBJ1-2	TRBV19	NA	CASRGQGTNYGYTF	TGTGCCAGTAGGGGACAGGGAACTAACTATGGCTACACCTTC
TRBD1	TRBJ2-5	TRBV18	once	CASSPGTGASGTQYF	TGTGCCAGCTCACCCGGGACAGGGGCCTCGGGGACCCAGTACTTC
NA	TRBJ1-5	TRBV6-6	NA	CASSNTRGNQPQHF	TGTGCCAGCAGTAATACCAGGGGCAATCAGCCCCAGCATTTT
TRBD1	TRBJ1-5	TRBV2	NA	CASSRDRVSNQPQHF	TGTGCCAGCAGTCGGGACAGGGTGAGCAATCAGCCCCAGCATTTT
NA	TRBJ1-5	TRBV21-1	NA	CASSTRDRKMPRSNQPQHF	TGTGCCAGCAGCACTAGGGACAGAAAAATGCCCCGTAGCAATCAGCCCCAGCATTTT
NA	TRBJ1-2	TRBV6-5	NA	CASSYSQRRVYGYTF	TGTGCCAGCAGTTACTCACAAAGGAGAGTCTATGGCTACACCTTC
NA	TRBJ1-5	TRBV6-5	NA	CASSFTGSYQPQHF	TGTGCCAGCAGTTTTACAGGGTCGTACCAGCCCCAGCATTTT
NA	TRBJ2-3	TRBV9	NA	CASSVLTDTQYF	TGTGCCAGCAGCGTACTCACAGATACGCAGTATTTT
NA	TRBJ1-5	TRBV6-5	NA	CASSPQNGRQPQHF	TGTGCCAGCAGCCCCCAAAACGGCCGCCAGCCCCAGCATTTT
NA	TRBJ1-2	TRBV28	NA	CASSLIPGNYQRGYTF	TGTGCCAGCAGTTTAATCCCAGGGAATTATCAACGTGGCTACACCTTC
NA	TRBJ2-1	TRBV6-5	NA	CASSPETAYNEQFF	TGTGCCAGCAGTCCCGAGACAGCCTACAATGAGCAGTTCTTC
NA	TRBJ1-2	TRBV2	NA	CARSDTGYNYGYTF	TGTGCCAGATCGGACACCGGCTACAACTATGGCTACACCTTC
TRBD1	TRBJ1-4	TRBV5-4	NA	CASSGTGPRVGEKLFF	TGTGCCAGCAGCGGGACAGGGCCCCGGGTTGGCGAAAAACTGTTTTTT
NA	TRBJ1-3	TRBV7-9	NA	CASSSAGGDSGNTIYF	TGTGCCAGCAGCTCAGCGGGCGGTGACTCTGGAAACACCATATATTTT
NA	TRBJ1-1	TRBV7-8	NA	CASSLVGNTEAFF	TGTGCCAGCAGCTTAGTAGGGAACACTGAAGCTTTCTTT
NA	TRBJ2-3	TRBV27	NA	CASYFQDTDTQYF	TGTGCCAGCTACTTTCAGGACACAGATACGCAGTATTTT
TRBD2	TRBJ2-7	TRBV5-1	NA	CASSLGPGGTYEQYF	TGCGCCAGCAGCTTGGGACCGGGGGGGACATACGAGCAGTACTTC
NA	TRBJ1-1	TRBV20-1	NA	CSASGDGGMNTEAFF	TGCAGTGCTAGTGGGGACGGGGGTATGAACACTGAAGCTTTCTTT
TRBD2	TRBJ2-3	TRBV7-3	NA	CASSPFSGGAADTQYF	TGTGCCAGCAGCCCCTTTAGCGGGGGGGCGGCAGATACGCAGTATTTT
NA	TRBJ1-2	TRBV5-1	NA	CASPSSLERASGGYTF	TGCGCCAGCCCTAGCAGCTTGGAGAGGGCATCCGGTGGCTACACCTTC
TRBD1	TRBJ2-2	TRBV5-1	NA	CASSPLTGTNTGELFF	TGCGCCAGCAGCCCACTGACAGGGACGAACACCGGGGAGCTGTTTTTT
TRBD1	TRBJ1-6	TRBV19	NA	CASSMDRDSPLHF	TGTGCCAGTAGTATGGACAGGGACTCACCCCTCCACTTT
NA	TRBJ2-6	TRBV11-2	NA	CASSLEGRSGANVLTF	TGTGCCAGCAGCTTAGAAGGAAGATCTGGGGCCAACGTCCTGACTTTC
NA	TRBJ2-1	TRBV12-3/TRBV12-4	NA	CASRGGMKWEQFF	TGTGCCAGCAGAGGGGGGATGAAATGGGAGCAGTTCTTC
NA	TRBJ2-3	TRBV5-1	NA	CASTSGGAGDTQYF	TGCGCCAGTACGTCAGGGGGGGCGGGAGATACGCAGTATTTT
TRBD1	TRBJ1-5	TRBV2	NA	CASSEGGTGNQPQHF	TGTGCCAGCAGTGAGGGGGGGACAGGCAATCAGCCCCAGCATTTT
NA	TRBJ2-1	TRBV5-4	NA	CASSQYSYNEQFF	TGTGCCAGCAGCCAATACTCCTACAATGAGCAGTTCTTC
NA	TRBJ2-5	TRBV7-8	NA	CASSLQDFPRQETQYF	TGTGCCAGCAGCTTACAGGACTTCCCGCGGCAAGAGACCCAGTACTTC
NA	TRBJ1-6	TRBV11-2	NA	CASSRTLGVSSYNSPLHF	TGTGCCAGCAGCCGGACTTTGGGGGTTAGCTCCTATAATTCACCCCTCCACTTT
TRBD1	TRBJ1-6	TRBV27	once	CASSRDRGLSPLHF	TGTGCCAGCAGTCGGGACAGGGGGCTGTCACCCCTCCACTTT
NA	TRBJ2-1	TRBV6-4	NA	CASAPFYYNEQFF	TGTGCCTCGGCCCCCTTTTACTACAATGAGCAGTTCTTC
NA	TRBJ1-5	TRBV28	NA	CASTSSWGVNQPQHF	TGTGCCAGCACCTCGTCATGGGGGGTTAATCAGCCCCAGCATTTT